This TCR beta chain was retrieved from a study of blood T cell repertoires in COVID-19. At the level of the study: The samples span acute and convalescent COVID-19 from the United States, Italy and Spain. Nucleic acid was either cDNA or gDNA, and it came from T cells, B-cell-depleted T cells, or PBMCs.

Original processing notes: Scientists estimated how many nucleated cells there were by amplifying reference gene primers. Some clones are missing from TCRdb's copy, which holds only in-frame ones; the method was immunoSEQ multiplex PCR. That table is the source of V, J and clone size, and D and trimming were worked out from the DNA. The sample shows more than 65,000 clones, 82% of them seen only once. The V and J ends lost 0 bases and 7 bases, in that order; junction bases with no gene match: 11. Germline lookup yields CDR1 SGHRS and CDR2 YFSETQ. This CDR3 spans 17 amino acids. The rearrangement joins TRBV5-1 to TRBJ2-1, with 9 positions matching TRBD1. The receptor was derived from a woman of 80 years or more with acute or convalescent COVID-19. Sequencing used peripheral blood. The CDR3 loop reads CASSLGAGTGIRNEQFF. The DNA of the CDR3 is TGCGCCAGCAGCTTGGGAGCCGGGACAGGGATACGGAATGAGCAGTTCTTC. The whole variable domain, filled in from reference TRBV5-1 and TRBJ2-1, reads KAGVTQTPRYLIKTRGQQVTLSCSPISGHRSVSWYQQTPGQGLQFLFEYFSETQRNKGNFPGRFSGRQFSNSRSEMNVSTLELGDSALYLCASSLGAGTGIRNEQFFGPGTRLTVL.